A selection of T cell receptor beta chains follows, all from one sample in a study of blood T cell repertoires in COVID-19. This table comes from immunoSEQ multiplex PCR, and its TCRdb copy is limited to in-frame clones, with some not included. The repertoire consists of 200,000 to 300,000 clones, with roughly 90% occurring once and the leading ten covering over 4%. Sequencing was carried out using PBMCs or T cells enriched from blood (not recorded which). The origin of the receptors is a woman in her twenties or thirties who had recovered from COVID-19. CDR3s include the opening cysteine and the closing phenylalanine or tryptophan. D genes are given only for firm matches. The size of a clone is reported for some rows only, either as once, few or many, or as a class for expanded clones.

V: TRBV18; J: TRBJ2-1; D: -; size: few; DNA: TGTGCCAGCTCTCTCAGACTAGGGGAGCAATACAATGAGCAGTTCTTC; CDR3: CASSLRLGEQYNEQFF
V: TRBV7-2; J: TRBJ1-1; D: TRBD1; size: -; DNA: TGTGCCAGCAGCTTAGCGAGACCGGGACAGGGGGCGAGATTGGCTGAAGCTTTCTTT; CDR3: CASSLARPGQGARLAEAFF
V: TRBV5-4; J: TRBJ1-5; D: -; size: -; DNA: TGTGCCAGCAGTTTAAGGGGGTACGAGCCCCAGCATTTT; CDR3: CASSLRGYEPQHF
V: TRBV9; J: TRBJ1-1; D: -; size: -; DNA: TGTGCCAGCAGCGTAGTCTCGGACACTGAAGCTTTCTTT; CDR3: CASSVVSDTEAFF
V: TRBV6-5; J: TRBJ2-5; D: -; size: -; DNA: TGTGCCAGCAGTTACGGGGGCGCAGCCAGGACAGAGACCCAGTACTTC; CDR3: CASSYGGAARTETQYF
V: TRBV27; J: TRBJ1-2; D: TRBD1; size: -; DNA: TGTGCCAGCAGTTTAGCTGTAACAGGGGGCTATGGCTACACCTTC; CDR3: CASSLAVTGGYGYTF
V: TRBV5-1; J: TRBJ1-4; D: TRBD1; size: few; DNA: TGCGCCAGCAGGCGACAGGGGGCGGATGAAAAACTGTTTTTT; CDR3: CASRRQGADEKLFF
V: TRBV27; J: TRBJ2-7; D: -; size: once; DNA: TGTGCCAGCAGTTTATGGCAGGGATATTACGAGCAGTACTTC; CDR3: CASSLWQGYYEQYF
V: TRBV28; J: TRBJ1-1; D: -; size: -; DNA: TGTGCCAGCAGTTTACCCAGTGGAGGTCGAACTGAAGCTTTCTTT; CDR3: CASSLPSGGRTEAFF
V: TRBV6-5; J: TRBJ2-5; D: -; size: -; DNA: TGTGCCAGCAGTTACTCTAGCGGAAATCAAGAGACCCAGTACTTC; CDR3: CASSYSSGNQETQYF
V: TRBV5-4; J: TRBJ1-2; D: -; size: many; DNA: TGTGCCAGCAACGAACAGGGTTTTGGCTACACCTTC; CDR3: CASNEQGFGYTF
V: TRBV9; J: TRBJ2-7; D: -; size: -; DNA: TGTGCCAGCAGCGTAGAACGGGGCGAGCAGTACTTC; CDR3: CASSVERGEQYF
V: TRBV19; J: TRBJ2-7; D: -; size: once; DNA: TGTGCCAGTAGTATCCGTAGCGGCAACTCTGCCTACGAGCAGTACTTC; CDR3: CASSIRSGNSAYEQYF
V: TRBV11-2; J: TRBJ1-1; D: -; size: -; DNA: TGTGCCAGCAGCGATTCCTATGGGGGCACAGGATGGGCTGAAGCTTTCTTT; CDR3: CASSDSYGGTGWAEAFF
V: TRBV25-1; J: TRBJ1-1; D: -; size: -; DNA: TGTGCCAGCAGTACGTCAGACACTGAAGCTTTCTTT; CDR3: CASSTSDTEAFF
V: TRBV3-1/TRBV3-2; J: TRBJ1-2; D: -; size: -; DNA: TGTGCCAGCAGCCAAAACAGGGTTGGTGGCTACACCTTC; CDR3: CASSQNRVGGYTF
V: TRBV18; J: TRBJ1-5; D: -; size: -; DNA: TGTGCCAGCTCACCGCTGGGGACGGGGGATAGCAATCAGCCCCAGCATTTT; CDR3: CASSPLGTGDSNQPQHF
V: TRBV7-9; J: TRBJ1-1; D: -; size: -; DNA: TGTGCCAGCAGGGGACAAGTGAACACTGAAGCTTTCTTT; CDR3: CASRGQVNTEAFF
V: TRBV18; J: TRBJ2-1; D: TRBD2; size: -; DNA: TGTGCCAGCTCACCACCTCGTCTAGCGGGAGGGAGAACACGGGAGCAGTTCTTC; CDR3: CASSPPRLAGGRTREQFF
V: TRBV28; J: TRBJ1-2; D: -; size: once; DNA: TGTGCCAGCAGCCCCACCCTGGGGGGGGAGGATGGCTACACCTTC; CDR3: CASSPTLGGEDGYTF
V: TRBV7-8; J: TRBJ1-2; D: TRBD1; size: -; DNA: TGTGCCAGCAGCGCGACAGGGGTCGGTGGCTACACCTTC; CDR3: CASSATGVGGYTF
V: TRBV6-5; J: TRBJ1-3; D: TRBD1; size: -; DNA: TGTGCCAGCAGTCCCTTTAGGGGGCTTGGAAACACCATATATTTT; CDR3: CASSPFRGLGNTIYF